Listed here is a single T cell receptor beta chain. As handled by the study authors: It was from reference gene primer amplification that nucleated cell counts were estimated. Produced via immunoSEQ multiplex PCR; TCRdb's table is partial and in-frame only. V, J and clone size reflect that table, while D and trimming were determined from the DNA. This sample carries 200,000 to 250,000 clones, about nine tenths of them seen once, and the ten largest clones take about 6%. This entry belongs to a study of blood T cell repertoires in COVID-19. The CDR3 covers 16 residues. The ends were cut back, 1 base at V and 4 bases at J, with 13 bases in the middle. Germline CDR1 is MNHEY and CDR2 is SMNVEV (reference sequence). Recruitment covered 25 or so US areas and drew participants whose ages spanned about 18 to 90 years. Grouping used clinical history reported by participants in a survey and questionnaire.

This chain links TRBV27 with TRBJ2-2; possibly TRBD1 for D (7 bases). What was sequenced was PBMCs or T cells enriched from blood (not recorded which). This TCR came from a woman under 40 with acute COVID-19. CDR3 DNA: TGTGCCAGCAGTTTATTCAGGGGGGTACGCACCGGGGAGCTGTTTTTT. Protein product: CASSLFRGVRTGELFF.